Reported below is one T cell receptor beta chain. Its antigen remains unidentified. This specimen belongs to a study of STAT3 mutations in large granular lymphocyte leukemia. The CDR3 is made up of 15 amino acids. V trimming: 1 base; J trimming: 5 bases; junction bases outside the gene matches: 8. Germline CDR1 is SGHNT and CDR2 is YYREEE (reference sequence). The study, taken as a whole, reports: In T-cell large granular lymphocyte leukemia, about half of patients showed multiple immunodominant subclonotypes.

Method: immunoSEQ multiplex PCR; TCRdb's copy keeps in-frame clones and lacks some. The data contain tens of thousands of clones, more than 60% of them singletons. The receptor was derived from a woman between 45 and 65 years old with T-cell large granular lymphocyte leukemia. Some clones in this sample may be carry-over from other donors' samples. The chain carries TRBV5-4 and TRBJ2-5; TRBD1 agrees at 7 bases. The specimen was peripheral blood mononuclear cells. DNA for the CDR3: TGTGCCAGCAGCTTGATGAGGGAAGGGGGCGAGACCCAGTACTTC. This translates into CASSLMREGGETQYF. Filled out from reference TRBV5-4 and TRBJ2-5, the complete variable domain reads ETGVTQSPTHLIKTRGQQVTLRCSSQSGHNTVSWYQQALGQGPQFIFQYYREEENGRGNFPPRFSGLQFPNYSSELNVNALELDDSALYLCASSLMREGGETQYFGPGTRLLVL.